Below, 24 T cell receptor beta chains from the same sample are listed, as sequenced in a study of pediatric ulcerative colitis. Rectal tissue came from one to two pinch biopsies taken at colonoscopy. The assay was immunoSEQ multiplex PCR, and TCRdb's table has in-frame clones only and misses some. Of 15,000 to 20,000 clones listed, approximately 80% are singletons. Sequenced material: gut tissue. Receptors originate from a boy younger than 18 who was a control in a study of pediatric ulcerative colitis.

The genes are TRBV7-2 and TRBJ2-7; possibly TRBD2 for D (6 bases). V was cut by 3 bases and J by 3 bases, with 9 bases left in between. The CDR3 has 13 amino acids. The germline V gene has CDR1 SGHTA and CDR2 FQGNSA. The CDR3 DNA is TGTGCCAGCAGCTTCCGACTAGACTACGAGCAGTACTTC. It codes for CASSFRLDYEQYF.

The chain links TRBV25-1 to TRBJ2-6; D gene unclear. The V end lost 2 bases, the J end lost 3 bases, and 14 bases lay between the germline ends. The CDR3 covers 17 residues. Per the germline V gene, CDR1 is MGHDK and CDR2 is SYGVNS. The CDR3 DNA sequence: TGTGCCAGCAGTGAACACACGACCGCCGATGGGGCCAACGTCCTGACTTTC. Amino acids: CASSEHTTADGANVLTF.

This clone was recorded only once. This rearrangement joins TRBV2 to TRBJ1-4; D may be TRBD1 (6 bases). V lost 5 bases, J lost 2 bases, and 9 bases lay in between. The V gene's germline CDR1 is SNHLY and CDR2 FYNNEI. The CDR3 sequence is 14 residues long. CDR3 residues: CASSKRGTNEKLFF. The CDR3 nucleotides read TGTGCCAGCAGTAAAAGGGGGACTAATGAAAAACTGTTTTTT.

The chain couples TRBV4-1 to TRBJ2-3; 10 bases are shared with TRBD2. This CDR3 region has 16 residues. CDR1 is MGHRA, CDR2 YSYEKL, per germline. The V gene end was trimmed by 2 bases and the J gene end by 3 bases; junction bases not matched to a gene: 5. Written as DNA, the CDR3 is TGCGCCAGCAGCCAACCACTAGCGGGGCGGACAGATACGCAGTATTTT. This encodes CASSQPLAGRTDTQYF.

This chain connects TRBV5-1 to TRBJ1-2; weak D call: TRBD1 (5 bases). The CDR3 length is 15 residues. V was cut by 4 bases and J by 6 bases, with 19 bases left in between. Germline V gives CDR1 SGHRS, CDR2 YFSETQ. CDR3 nucleotides: TGCGCCAGCAGCGGATCAGCCGGGACTGTGAATGGCTACACCTTC. Translation gives CASSGSAGTVNGYTF.

V and J are TRBV27 and TRBJ1-2; possible D gene TRBD1, 5 bases. The CDR3 spans 13 residues. The germline V gene has CDR1 MNHEY and CDR2 SMNVEV (reference sequence). The V gene lost 1 base and the J gene lost 9 bases, with 12 bases spanning the gap. CDR3 in amino acids: CASSLLGRGSYTF. CDR3 coding DNA: TGTGCCAGCAGTTTATTGGGAAGGGGTAGCTACACCTTC.

The genes are TRBV28 and TRBJ2-5; D not certain. The CDR3 runs 12 residues. Trimming took off 3 bases at V and 4 bases at J, with 6 bases between the two ends. From germline, CDR1 is MDHEN and CDR2 SYDVKM. CDR3 bases: TGTGCCAGCAGTTTTGTTAGAGAGACCCAGTACTTC. This encodes CASSFVRETQYF.

The chain combines TRBV11-2 with TRBJ2-3; either TRBD1 or TRBD2 may supply D (5 bases each). CDR3 size: 14 residues. V was trimmed by 4 bases and J by 3 bases, leaving 11 bases between them. Looked up from germline, CDR1 is SGHAT and CDR2 is FQNNGV. The CDR3 DNA reads TGTGCCAGCAGCTCGACAGAGGGAACAGATACGCAGTATTTT. This gives the protein CASSSTEGTDTQYF.

The chain carries TRBV13 and TRBJ1-2; D remains unclear. Trimming removed 3 bases from V and 0 bases from J, with 11 bases in between. The CDR3 is 15 residues long. Per germline, CDR1 PRHDT and CDR2 FYEKMQ (reference sequence). The CDR3 here is CASSFWSQTNYGYTF. The CDR3 DNA reads TGTGCCAGCAGCTTTTGGTCTCAGACTAACTATGGCTACACCTTC.

The chain carries TRBV19 and TRBJ2-7; 8 bases line up with TRBD2. Germline CDR1 is LNHDA and CDR2 is SQIVND (reference sequence). Losses at the gene ends were 3 bases for V and 0 bases for J; bases not matched to a gene: 7. CDR3 length: 16 amino acids. CDR3 in amino acids: CASSINGRAPSYEQYF. In DNA form, the CDR3 reads TGTGCCAGTAGTATCAACGGGAGGGCCCCCTCCTACGAGCAGTACTTC.

This chain joins TRBV6-6 and TRBJ2-5; 8 positions match TRBD2. This CDR3 has 16 residues. The trim removed 2 bases at V and 7 bases at J, leaving 12 bases unmatched. The germline gives CDR1 MNHNY, CDR2 SVGAGI (reference sequence). In DNA, the CDR3 is TGTGCCAGCAGTTACGGGGAGATAGCGGGGAGTGGGACCCAGTACTTC. As protein: CASSYGEIAGSGTQYF.

The chain recombines TRBV7-2 with TRBJ2-3, with D possibly being TRBD2 (5 bases). Germline V CDR1 and CDR2: SGHTA, FQGNSA. The CDR3 is 12 amino acids. Trimming removed 2 bases from V and 6 bases from J, with 6 bases in between. The CDR3 here is CASSLTGDTQYF. The CDR3 DNA reads as TGTGCCAGCAGCTTAACGGGGGATACGCAGTATTTT.

A few counts support this clone. This CDR3 is also generated by other DNA sequences in the sample. This chain connects TRBV18 to TRBJ2-5, with TRBD2 as a possible D gene (6 bases). The CDR3 sequence is 13 residues long. Trimming removed 2 bases at V and 5 bases at J, with 9 bases between. In germline, CDR1 is KGHSH, CDR2 LQKENI. The CDR3 coding sequence is TGTGCCAGCTCACCAGGGGGAGGCGAGACCCAGTACTTC. Translation: CASSPGGGETQYF.

Only a few counts were recorded for this clone. The CDR3 bases are TGTGCCAGCAGCAAAGGACTAGCGGAGATGAACACCGGGGAGCTGTTTTTT. It is translated as CASSKGLAEMNTGELFF. The rearrangement links TRBV7-9 to TRBJ2-2, with 10 bases identical to TRBD2. The ends lost 5 bases at V and 1 base at J; junction bases unmatched: 7. Germline-derived CDR1 and CDR2 are SEHNR and FQNEAQ (reference sequence). The CDR3 runs 17 residues.

The chain has TRBV7-3 and TRBJ2-7; no definite D call. The CDR3 consists of 15 residues. Trimming shortened V by 5 bases and J by 2 bases, and 16 bases separated the two germline ends. CDR1 is SGHTA and CDR2 is FQGTGA in the germline V gene. DNA of the CDR3: TGTGCCAGCAGCCCCTTCCCCAGCAAGCCCTACGAGCAGTACTTC. It translates to CASSPFPSKPYEQYF.

The V call is TRBV6-6, the J call TRBJ2-3; D is perhaps TRBD1 or TRBD2 (5 bases each). The CDR3 length is 13 residues. Trimming shortened V by 6 bases and J by 6 bases, and 13 bases separated the two germline ends. Germline V lookup: CDR1 MNHNY, CDR2 SVGAGI (reference sequence). This CDR3 reads CASSYRDLDTQYF. The CDR3, as DNA: TGTGCCAGCAGCTACCGGGACCTGGATACGCAGTATTTT.

The CDR3 region is CASSSTTGGATVGTF. The CDR3 nucleotides read TGTGCCAGCAGCTCGACGACAGGGGGCGCGACCGTCGGCACCTTC. The V gene is TRBV7-2, the J gene TRBJ1-2; 10 nucleotides match TRBD1. The V gene end was trimmed by 4 bases and the J gene end by 13 bases; junction bases not matched to a gene: 15. The germline V gene encodes CDR1 SGHTA and CDR2 FQGNSA. The CDR3 consists of 15 residues.

J is TRBJ2-3 and V is TRBV6-5; D might be TRBD1 (5 bases). Germline CDR1 reads MNHEY; CDR2 reads SVGAGI. The V and J ends lost 2 bases and 8 bases respectively, with 8 bases between them. The CDR3 contains 12 residues. The CDR3 here is CASSYQGGTQYF. In DNA form, the CDR3 reads TGTGCCAGCAGTTACCAGGGTGGTACGCAGTATTTT.

In nucleotides, the CDR3 is TGTGCCAGCAGCTTACAGGGGTCGGTTGGCTACACCTTC. Protein sequence: CASSLQGSVGYTF. J is TRBJ1-2 and V is TRBV5-4, with 7 bases aligning to TRBD1. The V gene's germline CDR1 is SGHNT and CDR2 YYREEE (reference sequence). The trim removed 2 bases at V and 7 bases at J, leaving 5 bases unmatched. The length of the CDR3 is 13 residues. Full variable domain (outside the CDR3, taken from reference TRBV5-4 and TRBJ1-2): ETGVTQSPTHLIKTRGQQVTLRCSSQSGHNTVSWYQQALGQGPQFIFQYYREEENGRGNFPPRFSGLQFPNYSSELNVNALELDDSALYLCASSLQGSVGYTFGSGTRLTVV.

The chain joins TRBV28 to TRBJ2-3; D is undetermined. V lost 2 bases and J lost 0, with 6 bases in between. From germline, CDR1 is MDHEN and CDR2 SYDVKM. CDR3 length: 14 amino acids. The CDR3 sequence: CASSLPDSTDTQYF. The DNA of the CDR3 is TGTGCCAGCAGTTTACCTGATAGCACAGATACGCAGTATTTT.

The chain couples TRBV13 to TRBJ2-3; 13 bases align to TRBD2. The V gene end was trimmed by 0 bases and the J gene end by 3 bases; junction bases not matched to a gene: 18. The germline V gene encodes CDR1 PRHDT and CDR2 FYEKMQ (reference sequence). The CDR3 consists of 22 residues. The CDR3 bases are TGTGCCAGCAGCTTAGGGGACAGGCTAGGACTAGCGGGAGACGTGGAAACAGATACGCAGTATTTT. Its protein is CASSLGDRLGLAGDVETDTQYF.

The chain links TRBV29-1 to TRBJ2-1, with 7 bases identical to TRBD1. Trimming cost V 6 bases and J 3 bases; bases outside gene matches: 5. The CDR3 contains 13 residues. Germline CDR1 SQVTM, CDR2 ANQGSEA. The CDR3 nucleotides are TGCAGCGTACCGGGACAGAACTACAATGAGCAGTTCTTC. This gives the protein CSVPGQNYNEQFF.

This clone appeared a few times. The rearrangement joins TRBV10-3 to TRBJ2-6; no definite D call. V lost 0 bases and J 0 bases, leaving 6 bases between the germline ends. The CDR3 contains 16 residues. Germline CDR1 ENHRY, CDR2 SYGVKD. The CDR3 region is CAISESQASGANVLTF. Written as DNA, the CDR3 is TGTGCCATCAGTGAGTCGCAGGCCTCTGGGGCCAACGTCCTGACTTTC.

CDR3 DNA: TGTGCCAGCAGCTTAGGTTACAGGGAGCAGTACTTC. It codes for CASSLGYREQYF. V usage is TRBV7-9 and J usage is TRBJ2-7, with D possibly being TRBD1 (5 bases). Germline CDR1 reads SEHNR; CDR2 reads FQNEAQ (reference sequence). The CDR3 covers 12 residues. The V gene lost 1 base and the J gene lost 7 bases, with 8 bases spanning the gap.